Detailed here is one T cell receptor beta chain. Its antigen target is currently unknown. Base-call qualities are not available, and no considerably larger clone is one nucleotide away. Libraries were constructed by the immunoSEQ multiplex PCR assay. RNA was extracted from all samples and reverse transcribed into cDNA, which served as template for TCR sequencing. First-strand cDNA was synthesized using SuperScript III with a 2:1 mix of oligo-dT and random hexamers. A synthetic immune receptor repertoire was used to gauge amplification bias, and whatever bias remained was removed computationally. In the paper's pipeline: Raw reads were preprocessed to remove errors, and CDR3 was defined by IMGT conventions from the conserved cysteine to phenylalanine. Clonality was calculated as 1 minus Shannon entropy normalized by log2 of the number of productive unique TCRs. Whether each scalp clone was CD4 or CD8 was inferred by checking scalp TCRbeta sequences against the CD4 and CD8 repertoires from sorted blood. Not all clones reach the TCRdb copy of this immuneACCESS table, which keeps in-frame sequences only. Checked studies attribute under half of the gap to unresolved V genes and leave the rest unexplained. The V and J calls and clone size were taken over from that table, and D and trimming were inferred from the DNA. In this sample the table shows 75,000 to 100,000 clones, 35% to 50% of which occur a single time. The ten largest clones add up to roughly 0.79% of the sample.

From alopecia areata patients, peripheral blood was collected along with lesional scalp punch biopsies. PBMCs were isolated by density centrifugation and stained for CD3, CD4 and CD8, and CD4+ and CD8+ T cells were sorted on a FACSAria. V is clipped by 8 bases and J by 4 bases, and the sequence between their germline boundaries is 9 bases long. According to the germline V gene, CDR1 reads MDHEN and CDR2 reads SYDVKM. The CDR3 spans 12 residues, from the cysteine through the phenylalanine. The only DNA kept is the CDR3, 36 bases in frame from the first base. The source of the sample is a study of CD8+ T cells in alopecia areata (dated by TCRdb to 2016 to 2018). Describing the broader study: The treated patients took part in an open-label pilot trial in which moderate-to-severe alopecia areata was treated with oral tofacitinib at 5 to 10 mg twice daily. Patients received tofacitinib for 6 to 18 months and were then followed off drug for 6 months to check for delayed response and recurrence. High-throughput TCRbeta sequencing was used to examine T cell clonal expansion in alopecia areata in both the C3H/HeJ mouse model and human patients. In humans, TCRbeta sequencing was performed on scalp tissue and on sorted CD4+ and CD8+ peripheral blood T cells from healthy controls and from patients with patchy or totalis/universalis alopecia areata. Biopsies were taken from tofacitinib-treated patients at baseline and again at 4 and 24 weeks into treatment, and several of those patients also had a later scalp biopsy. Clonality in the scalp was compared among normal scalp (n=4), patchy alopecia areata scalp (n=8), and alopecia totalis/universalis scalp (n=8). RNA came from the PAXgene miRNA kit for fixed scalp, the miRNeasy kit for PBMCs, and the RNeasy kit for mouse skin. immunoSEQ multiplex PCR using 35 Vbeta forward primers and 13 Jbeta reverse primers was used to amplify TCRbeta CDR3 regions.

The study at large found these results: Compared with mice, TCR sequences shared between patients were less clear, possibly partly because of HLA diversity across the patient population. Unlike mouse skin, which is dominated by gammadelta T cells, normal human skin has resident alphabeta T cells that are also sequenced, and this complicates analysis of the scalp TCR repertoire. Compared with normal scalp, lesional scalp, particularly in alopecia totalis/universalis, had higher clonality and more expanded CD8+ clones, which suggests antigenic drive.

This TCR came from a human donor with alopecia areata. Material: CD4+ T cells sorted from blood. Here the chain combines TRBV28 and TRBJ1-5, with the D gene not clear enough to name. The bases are TGTGCCAGCCAACAGATAAATCAGCCCCAGCATTTT. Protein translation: CASQQINQPQHF.